This T cell receptor beta chain was observed in a study of blood T cell repertoires in COVID-19. For the study at large: From the United States, Italy and Spain came samples of acute and convalescent COVID-19. PBMCs, B-cell-depleted T cells, or T cells were the source of the cDNA or gDNA that made up the material.

As processed by the authors: Reference gene primer amplification yielded estimated nucleated cell counts. The protocol was immunoSEQ multiplex PCR, while the TCRdb copy is restricted to in-frame clones and leaves out a portion. V and J calls and clone size are copied from that table; D and trimming were computed from the DNA. The data contain 180,000 or so clones, about 86% of them singletons. Germline lookup yields CDR1 SGHRS and CDR2 YFSETQ. The CDR3 is 15 amino acids. V lost 4 bases, J lost 6 bases, and 9 bases stayed unmatched. This clone has a handful of counts. The clonotype originates from a man between 60 and 70 years old with acute or convalescent COVID-19. The chain links TRBV5-1 to TRBJ2-1; 8 nucleotides line up with TRBD2. Specimen: peripheral blood. The CDR3 DNA is TGCGCCAGCAGCCGACTAGCGTCTACGAGCAATGAGCAGTTCTTC. It codes for CASSRLASTSNEQFF.